This TCR beta chain comes out of a study of blood T cell repertoires in COVID-19. Looking at the study overall: Samples came from the United States, Italy and Spain, spanning acute and convalescent COVID-19. From T cells, B-cell-depleted T cells, or PBMCs came the material, which was cDNA or gDNA.

Per the authors' pipeline: Estimation of nucleated cell counts was performed using reference gene primer amplification. The assay was immunoSEQ multiplex PCR, and TCRdb's table has in-frame clones only and misses some. That table is the source of V, J and clone size, and D and trimming were worked out from the DNA. The sample includes under 60,000 clones, under 85% of them seen just once. V shed 0 bases and J 5 bases; nucleotides not matched to a gene: 6. CDR3 length: 16 residues. In germline, CDR1 is SGHNT, CDR2 YYREEE (reference sequence). The sequence was obtained from a man in his 60s with acute or convalescent COVID-19. This rearrangement joins TRBV5-4 to TRBJ2-1, with TRBD2 identical over 9 bases. Sequenced: peripheral blood. The CDR3 loop is CASSLAAGGVNNEQFF. CDR3 DNA: TGTGCCAGCAGCTTGGCAGCGGGGGGCGTAAACAATGAGCAGTTCTTC.